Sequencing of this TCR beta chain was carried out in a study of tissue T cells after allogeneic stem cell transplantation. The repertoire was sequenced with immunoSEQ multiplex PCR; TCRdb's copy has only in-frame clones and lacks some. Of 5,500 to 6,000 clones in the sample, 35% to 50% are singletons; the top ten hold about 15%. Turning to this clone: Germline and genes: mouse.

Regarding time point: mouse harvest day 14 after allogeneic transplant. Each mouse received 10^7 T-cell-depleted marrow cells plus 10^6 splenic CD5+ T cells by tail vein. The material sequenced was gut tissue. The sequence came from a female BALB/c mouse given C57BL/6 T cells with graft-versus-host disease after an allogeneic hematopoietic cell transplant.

CDR3 in amino acids: CASRTGDNYAEQFF. Partial CDR3 DNA: TGTGCCAGCAGGACTGGAGATAACTATGCTGAGCAGTTC. The chain combines TRBV13-3 with TRBJ2-1, with a weak D call TRBD2 (6 bases). From the germline J gene comes the end of the CDR3, since the read stops 1 residue before it. The CDR3 loop spans 14 amino acids. Per germline, CDR1 NNHDY and CDR2 SYVADS. V was shortened by 5 bases and J by 0 bases, with 9 bases between the two germline ends.